This T cell receptor beta chain was sequenced for a study of T cells after yellow fever vaccination. This CDR3 is built from 15 residues. Germline lookup yields CDR1 DFQATT and CDR2 SNEGSKA (reference sequence). V was cut by 2 bases and J by 9 bases, with 20 bases left in between. In its sample, this clonotype was seen a few times. TCRdb reprocessed the 5' RACE reads via MiXCR and lists one record per CDR3 protein. There are hundreds of thousands of distinct CDR3 sequences in the sample; around an eighth occur only once, and over 12% lies in the top ten. The J gene is TRBJ2-1, the V gene TRBV20-1, with D perhaps matching TRBD1 (6 bases). The sequence came from a young man who received the YFV17D yellow fever vaccine. The source material was PBMCs, sampled on the day of the yellow fever booster vaccination. CDR3 DNA: TGCAGTGCTAGATCCCCACCCCAGGGGACATCTGAGCAGTTCTTC. Its protein product is CSARSPPQGTSEQFF.